These T cell receptor beta chains were read from a single sample in a study of beta chain features in type 1 diabetes. Sequenced by immunoSEQ multiplex PCR; TCRdb stores in-frame clones only, minus some. The table records approximately 200,000 clones, around 9.6% of them present only once. Material: naive CD4+ T cells from blood. Source of these receptors: a woman between 18 and 30 years old in good health. Each CDR3 is given with its conserved first and last residue. Fields, in order: D gene, V gene, J gene, clone size, CDR3 protein, CDR3 DNA. D genes are given only for firm matches. The size field is filled for only some rows; it gives once, few, many or a size class.

d_call: NA
v_call: TRBV29-1
j_call: TRBJ1-2
clone_size: few
cdr3_aa: CSANRDNGYTF
cdr3_nt: TGCAGCGCGAACCGGGACAATGGCTACACCTTC

d_call: NA
v_call: TRBV30
j_call: TRBJ2-3
clone_size: NA
cdr3_aa: CACGGTDTQYF
cdr3_nt: TGTGCCTGCGGGGGTACAGATACGCAGTATTTT

d_call: NA
v_call: TRBV5-1
j_call: TRBJ2-3
clone_size: NA
cdr3_aa: CASSLVPGSADTQYF
cdr3_nt: TGCGCCAGCAGCTTGGTGCCAGGGTCTGCAGATACGCAGTATTTT

d_call: TRBD2
v_call: TRBV5-1
j_call: TRBJ2-1
clone_size: NA
cdr3_aa: CASSLAGLAGGRDEQFF
cdr3_nt: TGCGCCAGCAGCTTGGCCGGACTAGCGGGAGGGCGGGATGAGCAGTTCTTC

d_call: TRBD2
v_call: TRBV2
j_call: TRBJ2-1
clone_size: NA
cdr3_aa: CASRRLAGNEQFF
cdr3_nt: TGTGCCAGCAGGAGACTAGCGGGAAATGAGCAGTTCTTC

d_call: TRBD1
v_call: TRBV5-1
j_call: TRBJ1-4
clone_size: NA
cdr3_aa: CASSLDGTANEKLFF
cdr3_nt: TGCGCCAGCAGCTTGGACGGGACAGCGAATGAAAAACTGTTTTTT

d_call: NA
v_call: TRBV7-6
j_call: TRBJ2-5
clone_size: NA
cdr3_aa: CASSLATGGRETQYF
cdr3_nt: TGTGCCAGCAGCTTAGCGACGGGGGGCCGGGAGACCCAGTACTTC

d_call: NA
v_call: TRBV19
j_call: TRBJ1-2
clone_size: NA
cdr3_aa: CASSKGDYGYTF
cdr3_nt: TGTGCCAGTAGCAAAGGAGACTATGGCTACACCTTC

d_call: TRBD1
v_call: TRBV6-5
j_call: TRBJ2-5
clone_size: NA
cdr3_aa: CASSQDRGRETQYF
cdr3_nt: TGTGCCAGCAGCCAAGACAGGGGGCGGGAGACCCAGTACTTC

d_call: NA
v_call: TRBV28
j_call: TRBJ1-6
clone_size: NA
cdr3_aa: CASTDSRGSYSPLHF
cdr3_nt: TGTGCCAGCACCGATTCCCGGGGAAGTTATTCACCCCTCCACTTT

d_call: NA
v_call: TRBV28
j_call: TRBJ1-5
clone_size: NA
cdr3_aa: CASSLQRASGQPQHF
cdr3_nt: TGTGCCAGCAGTTTACAAAGGGCCTCAGGGCAGCCCCAGCATTTT

d_call: NA
v_call: TRBV7-6
j_call: TRBJ2-3
clone_size: once
cdr3_aa: CASSRDLADTQYF
cdr3_nt: TGTGCCAGCAGTCGCGACTTGGCAGATACGCAGTATTTT

d_call: TRBD1
v_call: TRBV25-1
j_call: TRBJ1-3
clone_size: few
cdr3_aa: CASSEFSQGENTIYF
cdr3_nt: TGTGCCAGCAGTGAATTCTCACAGGGGGAAAACACCATATATTTT

d_call: NA
v_call: TRBV7-2
j_call: TRBJ2-7
clone_size: NA
cdr3_aa: CASSLGSGDGTYEQYF
cdr3_nt: TGTGCCAGCAGCTTAGGGTCGGGAGACGGCACCTACGAGCAGTACTTC

d_call: TRBD1
v_call: TRBV2
j_call: TRBJ1-6
clone_size: few
cdr3_aa: CASTDRYNSPLHF
cdr3_nt: TGTGCCAGCACGGACAGGTATAATTCACCCCTCCACTTT

d_call: NA
v_call: TRBV7-9
j_call: TRBJ2-4
clone_size: few
cdr3_aa: CASSLDRQTKNIQYF
cdr3_nt: TGTGCCAGCAGCCTAGACAGGCAGACCAAAAACATTCAGTACTTC

d_call: NA
v_call: TRBV7-9
j_call: TRBJ1-1
clone_size: NA
cdr3_aa: CASSFRRGGTEAFF
cdr3_nt: TGTGCCAGCAGCTTCAGAAGGGGAGGCACTGAAGCTTTCTTT

d_call: NA
v_call: TRBV9
j_call: TRBJ1-4
clone_size: few
cdr3_aa: CASSVAPAGSRANEKLFF
cdr3_nt: TGTGCCAGCAGCGTAGCTCCCGCAGGGTCCAGAGCAAATGAAAAACTGTTTTTT

d_call: TRBD2
v_call: TRBV27
j_call: TRBJ2-7
clone_size: few
cdr3_aa: CASSFQHPGLATSSYEQYF
cdr3_nt: TGTGCCAGCAGTTTTCAACATCCGGGACTAGCGACTAGCTCCTACGAGCAGTACTTC

d_call: NA
v_call: TRBV5-1
j_call: TRBJ2-2
clone_size: few
cdr3_aa: CASSYRGGELFF
cdr3_nt: TGCGCCAGCAGCTACCGCGGCGGGGAGCTGTTTTTT

d_call: NA
v_call: TRBV5-4
j_call: TRBJ2-5
clone_size: many
cdr3_aa: CASSPAGDQETQYF
cdr3_nt: TGTGCCAGCAGCCCGGCCGGGGATCAAGAGACCCAGTACTTC

d_call: NA
v_call: TRBV5-6
j_call: TRBJ1-1
clone_size: few
cdr3_aa: CASSWPGENTEAFF
cdr3_nt: TGTGCCAGCAGCTGGCCCGGGGAGAACACTGAAGCTTTCTTT

d_call: NA
v_call: TRBV30
j_call: TRBJ2-4
clone_size: few
cdr3_aa: CAWSPGTIIQYF
cdr3_nt: TGTGCCTGGAGTCCCGGGACAATCATTCAGTACTTC

d_call: TRBD1
v_call: TRBV4-2
j_call: TRBJ1-5
clone_size: few
cdr3_aa: CASSQGTGTGNQPQHF
cdr3_nt: TGTGCCAGCAGCCAAGGGACCGGGACAGGGAATCAGCCCCAGCATTTT

d_call: TRBD2
v_call: TRBV7-2
j_call: TRBJ2-3
clone_size: few
cdr3_aa: CASSARLWLAGEADTQYF
cdr3_nt: TGTGCCAGCAGCGCCCGACTGTGGCTAGCGGGAGAGGCAGATACGCAGTATTTT

d_call: TRBD2
v_call: TRBV5-1
j_call: TRBJ2-7
clone_size: few
cdr3_aa: CASSWGTSEYEQYF
cdr3_nt: TGCGCCAGCAGCTGGGGGACTAGCGAATACGAGCAGTACTTC

d_call: TRBD1
v_call: TRBV5-1
j_call: TRBJ1-5
clone_size: few
cdr3_aa: CASSLGDRGGNQPQHF
cdr3_nt: TGCGCCAGCAGCTTGGGGGACAGGGGCGGCAATCAGCCCCAGCATTTT

d_call: TRBD1
v_call: TRBV13
j_call: TRBJ2-5
clone_size: NA
cdr3_aa: CASSPGQGLGTQYF
cdr3_nt: TGTGCCAGCAGTCCAGGACAGGGTCTAGGGACCCAGTACTTC

d_call: TRBD2
v_call: TRBV5-4
j_call: TRBJ2-3
clone_size: few
cdr3_aa: CASRRTSGAGKDTQYF
cdr3_nt: TGTGCCAGCAGAAGGACTAGCGGGGCTGGGAAAGATACGCAGTATTTT

d_call: TRBD1
v_call: TRBV27
j_call: TRBJ2-7
clone_size: NA
cdr3_aa: CASSTIGTGGPYEQYF
cdr3_nt: TGTGCCAGCAGCACTATTGGGACAGGGGGACCCTACGAGCAGTACTTC

d_call: TRBD1
v_call: TRBV5-4
j_call: TRBJ1-1
clone_size: few
cdr3_aa: CASSLTGANTEAFF
cdr3_nt: TGTGCCAGCAGCCTTACAGGGGCGAACACTGAAGCTTTCTTT

d_call: NA
v_call: TRBV7-6
j_call: TRBJ1-1
clone_size: few
cdr3_aa: CASSLALTGLGMNTEAFF
cdr3_nt: TGTGCCAGCAGCTTAGCGCTTACAGGTCTTGGGATGAACACTGAAGCTTTCTTT

d_call: TRBD1
v_call: TRBV2
j_call: TRBJ1-2
clone_size: few
cdr3_aa: CASRGGTGKETGYTF
cdr3_nt: TGTGCCAGCAGGGGAGGGACAGGGAAGGAAACCGGCTACACCTTC

d_call: TRBD1
v_call: TRBV18
j_call: TRBJ1-1
clone_size: NA
cdr3_aa: CASSHDRVNTEAFF
cdr3_nt: TGTGCCAGCTCACATGACAGGGTCAACACTGAAGCTTTCTTT

d_call: NA
v_call: TRBV30
j_call: TRBJ1-1
clone_size: NA
cdr3_aa: CAWSVQGSPEAFF
cdr3_nt: TGTGCCTGGAGTGTACAGGGTAGCCCTGAAGCTTTCTTT

d_call: NA
v_call: TRBV30
j_call: TRBJ1-4
clone_size: NA
cdr3_aa: CAWSVHAGVIVKLFF
cdr3_nt: TGTGCCTGGAGTGTACATGCAGGGGTCATCGTAAAACTGTTTTTT

d_call: TRBD1
v_call: TRBV2
j_call: TRBJ1-2
clone_size: NA
cdr3_aa: CASSPDRGDGYTF
cdr3_nt: TGTGCCAGCAGCCCCGACAGGGGAGATGGCTACACCTTC

d_call: NA
v_call: TRBV5-6
j_call: TRBJ1-1
clone_size: NA
cdr3_aa: CASSFFRVNTEAFF
cdr3_nt: TGTGCCAGCAGCTTCTTCAGGGTGAACACTGAAGCTTTCTTT

d_call: TRBD2
v_call: TRBV7-9
j_call: TRBJ2-3
clone_size: NA
cdr3_aa: CSSSQSGRVSTDTQYF
cdr3_nt: TGTTCCAGCAGCCAGAGCGGGAGGGTCAGCACAGATACGCAGTATTTT

d_call: NA
v_call: TRBV7-3
j_call: TRBJ2-5
clone_size: few
cdr3_aa: CASSRTVETQYF
cdr3_nt: TGTGCCAGCAGCCGGACAGTCGAGACCCAGTACTTC

d_call: NA
v_call: TRBV6-6
j_call: TRBJ1-2
clone_size: few
cdr3_aa: CASSYSNRDYGYTF
cdr3_nt: TGTGCCAGCAGTTACTCGAACAGGGACTATGGCTACACCTTC

d_call: NA
v_call: TRBV19
j_call: TRBJ1-2
clone_size: NA
cdr3_aa: CASSIAHIQNYGYTF
cdr3_nt: TGTGCCAGTAGTATCGCCCACATCCAGAACTATGGCTACACCTTC

d_call: TRBD2
v_call: TRBV30
j_call: TRBJ2-6
clone_size: few
cdr3_aa: CAHNFITGGFSGANVLTF
cdr3_nt: TGTGCCCACAACTTTATTACGGGAGGGTTTTCTGGGGCCAACGTCCTGACTTTC

d_call: NA
v_call: TRBV2
j_call: TRBJ1-6
clone_size: few
cdr3_aa: CASRDRSSYNSPLHF
cdr3_nt: TGTGCCAGCAGAGACAGGTCCTCCTATAATTCACCCCTCCACTTT

d_call: NA
v_call: TRBV7-6
j_call: TRBJ2-5
clone_size: NA
cdr3_aa: CASSRMQGFQETQYF
cdr3_nt: TGTGCCAGCAGCCGGATGCAGGGCTTCCAAGAGACCCAGTACTTC

d_call: TRBD2
v_call: TRBV30
j_call: TRBJ2-2
clone_size: few
cdr3_aa: CAWSVLAGGTGELFF
cdr3_nt: TGTGCCTGGAGTGTCCTAGCGGGAGGAACCGGGGAGCTGTTTTTT

d_call: NA
v_call: TRBV5-4
j_call: TRBJ1-2
clone_size: NA
cdr3_aa: CASSLVGPGKNYGYTF
cdr3_nt: TGTGCCAGCAGCTTGGTAGGGCCGGGAAAGAACTATGGCTACACCTTC

d_call: TRBD1
v_call: TRBV5-1
j_call: TRBJ1-1
clone_size: NA
cdr3_aa: CASSATTGETEAFF
cdr3_nt: TGCGCCAGCAGCGCTACGACAGGGGAAACTGAAGCTTTCTTT

d_call: NA
v_call: TRBV30
j_call: TRBJ1-1
clone_size: NA
cdr3_aa: CAWSFLPEAFF
cdr3_nt: TGTGCCTGGAGTTTTCTCCCCGAAGCTTTCTTT

d_call: TRBD2
v_call: TRBV7-2
j_call: TRBJ2-7
clone_size: few
cdr3_aa: CASSNWGRSGNYEQYF
cdr3_nt: TGTGCCAGCAGCAACTGGGGACGGAGCGGGAACTACGAGCAGTACTTC

d_call: NA
v_call: TRBV7-9
j_call: TRBJ2-5
clone_size: few
cdr3_aa: CASSLGGVETQYF
cdr3_nt: TGTGCCAGCAGCTTAGGGGGAGTGGAGACCCAGTACTTC

d_call: NA
v_call: TRBV15
j_call: TRBJ1-1
clone_size: few
cdr3_aa: CATSRAGRTEAFF
cdr3_nt: TGTGCCACCAGCAGGGCAGGGAGGACTGAAGCTTTCTTT

d_call: NA
v_call: TRBV2
j_call: TRBJ2-1
clone_size: few
cdr3_aa: CASTSSPYDEQFF
cdr3_nt: TGTGCCAGCACTAGCTCACCTTATGATGAGCAGTTCTTC

d_call: TRBD1
v_call: TRBV5-4
j_call: TRBJ1-2
clone_size: few
cdr3_aa: CASSPAGTGNYGYTF
cdr3_nt: TGTGCCAGCAGCCCTGCCGGGACAGGGAACTATGGCTACACCTTC

d_call: TRBD1
v_call: TRBV30
j_call: TRBJ2-5
clone_size: few
cdr3_aa: CAWSSGQGYQETQYF
cdr3_nt: TGTGCCTGGAGTTCGGGACAGGGATACCAAGAGACCCAGTACTTC

d_call: NA
v_call: TRBV15
j_call: TRBJ2-3
clone_size: NA
cdr3_aa: CATSRRTSTDTQYF
cdr3_nt: TGTGCCACCAGCAGAAGGACTAGCACAGATACGCAGTATTTT

d_call: NA
v_call: TRBV18
j_call: TRBJ2-7
clone_size: few
cdr3_aa: CASSPQELTGSAYEQYF
cdr3_nt: TGTGCCAGCTCACCACAGGAACTAACAGGGAGTGCCTACGAGCAGTACTTC

d_call: TRBD1
v_call: TRBV6-5
j_call: TRBJ2-3
clone_size: few
cdr3_aa: CASSYGTGSTQYF
cdr3_nt: TGTGCCAGCAGTTACGGGACAGGGTCTACGCAGTATTTT